This T cell receptor beta chain was captured by sequencing in a study of blood T cells in healthy people across ages. Study outcomes and limitations: Naive T cell percentage showed a strong correlation with the diversity of TCR beta.

This CDR3 is built from 15 residues. Trimming at V came to 3 bases and at J to 4 bases, leaving 9 bases not matched to a gene. CDR1 SQVTM and CDR2 ANQGSEA come from the germline V gene. Details on this clonotype: Antigen specificity is unknown.

Then a second PCR, running about 6 to 11 cycles, was carried out with a sample-barcoded 5' primer and a J-beta primer mix. Each CDR3 protein gets one entry after TCRdb re-called the 5' RACE reads with MiXCR. The profile covers 850,000 to 1,000,000 distinct CDR3 sequences, with roughly 51% appearing a single time and 20% to 25% taken by the ten largest. The receptor's source is a woman aged 55-70 years in good health. Sequenced: blood. This chain connects TRBV29-1 to TRBJ2-7; TRBD2 matches 10 bases. CDR3 residues: CSVDLEGSGRYEQYF. The CDR3 DNA reads TGCAGCGTTGATCTCGAGGGTAGCGGGAGGTACGAGCAGTACTTC.